This passage covers 17 T cell receptor beta chains from one sample sequenced in a study of blood T cell repertoires in COVID-19. Some clones are missing from TCRdb's copy, which holds only in-frame ones; the method was immunoSEQ multiplex PCR. The sample lists some 260,000 clones, roughly 85% seen once, with less than 4% in the top ten. Material: peripheral blood. These receptors were collected from a woman aged 18-35 years with acute or convalescent COVID-19.

The chain uses TRBV27 and TRBJ1-2, with TRBD1 matching 7 bases. J lost 3 bases, V lost 2 bases, and 12 bases had no gene match. The germline V gene has CDR1 MNHEY and CDR2 SMNVEV (reference sequence). This CDR3 contains 17 residues. CDR3 nucleotide sequence: TGTGCCAGCAGTTTAAGTGGCGAATTTACAGGGGACTATGGCTACACCTTC. Translating it yields CASSLSGEFTGDYGYTF.

The V and J genes are TRBV5-1 and TRBJ2-2, with TRBD1 as a possible D gene (6 bases). Germline CDR1 is SGHRS and CDR2 is YFSETQ. The V gene lost 4 bases and the J gene lost 2 bases, with 12 bases spanning the gap. This CDR3 is built from 15 residues. CDR3 DNA sequence: TGCGCCAGCAGCCCCAGACAGGATAACACCGGGGAGCTGTTTTTT. Translated, it gives CASSPRQDNTGELFF.

This chain joins TRBV5-1 and TRBJ1-4; a weak D match, TRBD1 (5 bases). The germline gives CDR1 SGHRS, CDR2 YFSETQ. Trimming removed 1 base from V and 8 bases from J, with 18 bases in between. CDR3 size: 16 residues. The CDR3 DNA reads TGCGCCAGCAGCTTGCTCGATGGAGACAGACCAGAAAAACTGTTTTTT. Encoded protein: CASSLLDGDRPEKLFF.

The chain combines TRBV12-3 or TRBV12-4 with TRBJ1-2, with unresolved D. Trimming stripped 4 bases from V and 8 bases from J, with 11 bases between. This CDR3 has 12 residues. In DNA form, the CDR3 reads TGTGCCAGCAGTTCGCTTGCTCGGGGCTACACCTTC. Its translation: CASSSLARGYTF.

This clone was recorded once. The V call is TRBV20-1, the J call TRBJ1-2; D uncertain. This CDR3 region has 11 residues. Trimming took 3 bases from V and 8 from J, leaving 10 bases between them. Germline CDR1 is DFQATT and CDR2 is SNEGSKA (reference sequence). The CDR3 is CSARDWVGYTF. CDR3 DNA: TGCAGTGCTAGGGACTGGGTCGGCTACACCTTC.

A few counts support this clone. The V and J genes are TRBV4-3 and TRBJ2-7, with a tentative D call TRBD2 (6 bases). The ends were cut back, 0 bases at V and 2 bases at J, with 20 bases in the middle. The CDR3 runs 18 residues. Germline V gives CDR1 LGHNA, CDR2 YSLEER. The CDR3 spells CASSQEIPSAGLPYEQYF. In nucleotides, the CDR3 is TGCGCCAGCAGCCAAGAGATCCCTTCGGCGGGACTCCCCTACGAGCAGTACTTC.

The chain couples TRBV4-3 to TRBJ2-5; no reliable D call. The V gene lost 0 bases and the J gene lost 6 bases, with 14 bases spanning the gap. This CDR3 contains 15 residues. Germline V gene sequence: CDR1 LGHNA, CDR2 YSLEER. Here the CDR3 reads CASSQDVQVPKTQYF. The DNA of the CDR3 is TGCGCCAGCAGCCAAGATGTCCAGGTTCCAAAGACCCAGTACTTC.

The chain couples TRBV19 to TRBJ2-1; no reliable D call. CDR1 and CDR2 (germline): LNHDA, SQIVND (reference sequence). This CDR3 region has 13 residues. Trimming pared 5 bases from V and 10 bases from J, leaving 15 bases between. In DNA, the CDR3 is TGTGCCAGTAGTCGGGTGGCCCCGAGGGAGCAGTTCTTC. Its protein product is CASSRVAPREQFF.

The chain uses TRBV2 and TRBJ1-2; possible D gene TRBD1, 5 bases. V lost 8 bases and J lost 4, with 11 bases in between. Germline V gives CDR1 SNHLY, CDR2 FYNNEI. This CDR3 spans 12 amino acids. CDR3 region: CASQGQGYGYTF. The DNA of the CDR3 is TGTGCCAGCCAGGGTCAGGGCTATGGCTACACCTTC.

The rearrangement uses TRBV30 and TRBJ1-5; possibly TRBD1 for D (5 bases). The CDR3 totals 15 residues. V was pared by 2 bases and J by 3 bases, with 14 bases between. Germline V gene sequence: CDR1 GTSNPN, CDR2 SVGIG (reference sequence). The CDR3 DNA reads TGTGCCTGGAGTATCAAGGGGAGGGACAATCAGCCCCAGCATTTT. Translation gives CAWSIKGRDNQPQHF.

This rearrangement joins TRBV10-3 to TRBJ2-6, with D tentatively TRBD1 (5 bases). The germline CDR1 and CDR2 sequences are ENHRY and SYGVKD. The CDR3 loop spans 16 amino acids. With 4 bases removed from V and 2 bases from J, the gap between germline ends came to 12 bases. The DNA of the CDR3 is TGTGCCATCAGTGGCCAGGGAACCCCTGGGGCCAACGTCCTGACTTTC. It is translated as CAISGQGTPGANVLTF.

The chain has TRBV19 and TRBJ2-7, with TRBD2 as a possible D gene (6 bases). Germline CDR1 LNHDA, CDR2 SQIVND (reference sequence). Trimming removed 10 bases from V and 6 bases from J, with 22 bases in between. This CDR3 contains 14 residues. This chain's CDR3 is CATADGMTRLEQYF. In DNA, the CDR3 is TGTGCCACCGCGGACGGTATGACTAGACTCGAGCAGTACTTC.

V is TRBV2 and J is TRBJ1-5; the match to TRBD1 covers 10 bases. CDR1 and CDR2 from the germline V gene are SNHLY and FYNNEI. CDR3 length equals 16 residues. V dropped 6 bases and J dropped 0; count of bases not matched to a gene: 5. The CDR3 protein is CASRDRGGYSNQPQHF. CDR3 nucleotide sequence: TGTGCCAGCAGGGACAGGGGGGGATATAGCAATCAGCCCCAGCATTTT.

J is TRBJ2-7 and V is TRBV5-6; 8 bases fit TRBD1. Germline V gene sequence: CDR1 SGHDT, CDR2 YYEEEE. Unmatched junction bases numbered 12, after V lost 1 base and J lost 3 bases. The CDR3 is 17 residues long. For the CDR3, the DNA is TGTGCCAGCAGCTTGTCCCGGACAGGGCACGTGGACTACGAGCAGTACTTC. It codes for CASSLSRTGHVDYEQYF.

The V gene is TRBV5-4, the J gene TRBJ2-4, with 15 bases that match TRBD2. The germline V gene has CDR1 SGHNT and CDR2 YYREEE (reference sequence). The CDR3 has 17 amino acids. With V trimmed by 4 bases and J by 8 bases, 10 bases remained unmatched. The CDR3 spells CASSPAGLAGGRHIQYF. In DNA form, the CDR3 reads TGTGCCAGCAGCCCGGCGGGACTAGCGGGAGGCCGGCACATTCAGTACTTC.

The chain links TRBV5-1 to TRBJ2-6; D is uncertain. The CDR3 loop spans 18 amino acids. V was cut by 0 bases and J by 0 bases, with 13 bases left in between. Germline CDR1 and CDR2: SGHRS and YFSETQ. Written as DNA, the CDR3 is TGCGCCAGCAGCTTGGCCACGCAGGTCCTCTCTGGGGCCAACGTCCTGACTTTC. This codes for CASSLATQVLSGANVLTF.

The V gene is TRBV2, the J gene TRBJ2-3, with TRBD1 matching 9 bases. The germline gives CDR1 SNHLY, CDR2 FYNNEI. The J segment lost 2 bases and the V segment lost 5 bases, leaving 2 bases of the junction unmatched. CDR3 size: 14 residues. CDR3 residues: CASSRDRVTDTQYF. Here the CDR3 DNA reads TGTGCCAGCAGTCGGGACAGGGTCACAGATACGCAGTATTTT.